Listed below are T cell receptor beta chains from one sample, sequenced in a study of T cell responses to AZD1222 COVID-19 vaccine. Method: immunoSEQ multiplex PCR; TCRdb's copy keeps in-frame clones and lacks some. The sample gives approximately 79,000 clones, roughly 88% of which show up once; roughly 15% is in the top ten. This sample comprised peripheral blood, obtained on day 0 of AZD1222 vaccination. The receptors originated from an adult in good health. The CDR3 runs from the conserved cysteine through the conserved F or W. D genes are given only for firm matches. Clone size is shown for a subset of rows, as once, few, many or a class of expanded clone.

J gene,V gene,D gene,clone size,CDR3 protein,CDR3 DNA
TRBJ1-2,TRBV28,TRBD1,-,CASSPTSSIRDRGYGYTF,TGTGCCAGCAGTCCCACATCATCTATCCGGGACAGGGGATATGGCTACACCTTC
TRBJ2-5,TRBV5-1,-,once,CASTPRGGGSLGETQYF,TGCGCCAGCACCCCGCGAGGGGGCGGGAGCCTCGGGGAGACCCAGTACTTC
TRBJ2-6,TRBV14,-,-,CARAVVSGANVLTF,TGTGCCAGAGCAGTGGTCTCTGGGGCCAACGTCCTGACTTTC
TRBJ1-3,TRBV6-5,-,-,CASSPRFGGNTIYF,TGTGCCAGCAGTCCCCGGTTTGGCGGAAACACCATATATTTT
TRBJ2-1,TRBV19,TRBD2,-,CASSIAGVPGNEQFF,TGTGCCAGTAGTATTGCGGGGGTCCCGGGTAATGAGCAGTTCTTC
TRBJ2-3,TRBV19,TRBD2,-,CASSIETSGRGAQYF,TGTGCCAGTAGTATAGAGACTAGCGGGAGAGGCGCGCAGTATTTT
TRBJ1-4,TRBV6-1,-,-,CASSEMIGRAEKLFF,TGTGCCAGCAGTGAAATGATTGGGAGGGCGGAAAAACTGTTTTTT
TRBJ1-2,TRBV28,-,-,CASQGSPGYGYTF,TGTGCCAGCCAGGGGTCTCCTGGCTATGGCTACACCTTC
TRBJ1-5,TRBV2,-,few,CASSGQVGYQPQHF,TGTGCCAGCAGTGGTCAGGTGGGTTATCAGCCCCAGCATTTT
TRBJ1-1,TRBV19,-,-,CASSIGASTEAFF,TGTGCCAGTAGTATAGGGGCAAGCACTGAAGCTTTCTTT
TRBJ2-7,TRBV30,-,-,CAWSSPLGVTYEQYF,TGTGCCTGGAGTAGCCCCCTTGGGGTAACCTACGAGCAGTACTTC
TRBJ1-2,TRBV5-1,-,-,CASSSRGSNYGYTF,TGCGCCAGCAGCTCGCGAGGTTCTAACTATGGCTACACCTTC
TRBJ2-7,TRBV15,-,-,CATSPGRGPLSYEQYF,TGTGCCACCAGCCCAGGACGCGGGCCTTTATCCTACGAGCAGTACTTC
TRBJ2-7,TRBV23-1,-,-,CASSQGSLNSYEQYF,TGCGCCAGCAGTCAAGGCTCGCTAAACTCCTACGAGCAGTACTTC
TRBJ2-2,TRBV10-2,-,-,CASSDLGGELFF,TGCGCCAGCAGTGATTTAGGCGGGGAGCTGTTTTTT
TRBJ1-1,TRBV7-3,-,once,CASSENTNTEAFF,TGTGCCAGCAGCGAAAACACGAACACTGAAGCTTTCTTT
TRBJ1-2,TRBV19,-,-,CASSVLDYGYTF,TGTGCCAGTAGTGTCCTGGACTATGGCTACACCTTC
TRBJ2-5,TRBV19,-,-,CASSIGRGSQETQYF,TGTGCCAGTAGTATTGGTCGGGGGAGCCAAGAGACCCAGTACTTC
TRBJ2-3,TRBV6-1,TRBD2,-,CASSVQAGGPTDTQYF,TGTGCCAGCAGTGTCCAAGCGGGAGGGCCCACAGATACGCAGTATTTT
TRBJ1-5,TRBV16,-,-,CASSRNVGNQPQHF,TGTGCCAGCAGCCGCAATGTGGGCAATCAGCCCCAGCATTTT
TRBJ1-1,TRBV7-9,TRBD1,-,CASSLSPDRANTEAFF,TGTGCCAGCAGCTTATCCCCAGACAGGGCGAACACTGAAGCTTTCTTT
TRBJ2-3,TRBV7-9,-,-,CASSGDVTQYF,TGTGCCAGCAGCGGCGATGTCACGCAGTATTTT
TRBJ1-1,TRBV5-1,-,-,CASSLKGTKLNTEAFF,TGCGCCAGCAGCTTGAAAGGAACTAAACTGAACACTGAAGCTTTCTTT
TRBJ1-5,TRBV19,-,-,CASSMAGLRVNQPQHF,TGTGCCAGTAGTATGGCGGGGTTGAGGGTCAATCAGCCCCAGCATTTT
TRBJ2-1,TRBV4-1,TRBD1,-,CASSQAWTGGSREQFF,TGCGCCAGCAGCCAAGCGTGGACAGGGGGATCGCGTGAGCAGTTCTTC
TRBJ2-2,TRBV27,TRBD1,-,CASTLSGQGTGELFF,TGTGCCAGCACCCTAAGTGGACAGGGCACCGGGGAGCTGTTTTTT
TRBJ1-2,TRBV12-3/TRBV12-4,-,-,CASSRGVSGYTF,TGTGCCAGCAGCCGAGGGGTTTCTGGCTACACCTTC
TRBJ1-4,TRBV5-1,-,-,CASSLAGRTTNEKLFF,TGCGCCAGCAGCTTGGCGGGGAGAACAACTAATGAAAAACTGTTTTTT
TRBJ1-2,TRBV28,-,few,CASSFQRPRYGYTF,TGTGCCAGCAGTTTTCAACGTCCGCGGTATGGCTACACCTTC
TRBJ1-6,TRBV15,-,-,CATSRDPQGNSPLHF,TGTGCCACCAGCAGAGACCCCCAGGGCAATTCACCCCTCCACTTT
TRBJ1-6,TRBV7-2,-,-,CASSLALALNSPLHF,TGTGCCAGCAGCTTAGCGCTGGCCCTTAATTCACCCCTCCACTTT
TRBJ2-2,TRBV2,TRBD2,-,CASEGLAGGGGELFF,TGTGCCAGCGAGGGACTAGCGGGAGGTGGCGGGGAGCTGTTTTTT
TRBJ2-7,TRBV27,-,-,CASRWDVDEQYF,TGTGCCAGCAGGTGGGACGTGGACGAGCAGTACTTC
TRBJ1-1,TRBV27,TRBD1,-,CASWQGVRNTEAFF,TGTGCCAGCTGGCAGGGGGTCAGGAACACTGAAGCTTTCTTT
TRBJ1-2,TRBV19,-,-,CASSIDQRVRGYTF,TGTGCCAGTAGTATAGATCAGAGGGTCCGCGGCTACACCTTC
TRBJ2-5,TRBV7-2,TRBD2,-,CASRVPTSGRGGGTQYF,TGTGCCAGCAGAGTCCCCACTAGCGGGAGAGGGGGAGGCACCCAGTACTTC
TRBJ1-3,TRBV11-1,-,-,CASSPSWTAAGNTIYF,TGTGCCAGCAGCCCTTCGTGGACAGCCGCTGGAAACACCATATATTTT
TRBJ2-7,TRBV18,-,-,CASSSTGQSYEQYF,TGTGCCAGCTCATCTACAGGACAGTCCTACGAGCAGTACTTC
TRBJ1-2,TRBV5-1,-,-,CASSLAPTENYGYTF,TGCGCCAGCAGCTTGGCCCCGACAGAGAACTATGGCTACACCTTC
TRBJ1-1,TRBV2,-,-,CASKLRGASTEAFF,TGTGCCAGCAAACTTCGGGGGGCATCGACTGAAGCTTTCTTT
TRBJ1-4,TRBV20-1,-,-,CSASATGMGGEKLFF,TGCAGTGCTAGTGCAACAGGAATGGGGGGTGAAAAACTGTTTTTT
TRBJ2-7,TRBV13,TRBD1,-,CASSSIRDSPSTYEQYF,TGTGCCAGCAGCTCGATAAGGGACAGCCCTTCGACCTACGAGCAGTACTTC